The entry below describes one TCR beta chain. Its antigen specificity is not known. The species here is mouse, which means the gene names and germline sequences are mouse ones. The read stops 1 residue short of the end of the CDR3; the missing end is completed from the germline J gene. The library was prepared using the immunoSEQ multiplex PCR assay. TCRbeta CDR3 sequencing was performed at survey depth by Adaptive Biotechnologies, and CDR3 sequences, V/J genes, productive frequency and template counts were reported. TCR beta CDR3 regions were amplified from genomic DNA instead of RNA. As for how the authors treated the data: Jensen-Shannon divergence served to quantify pairwise repertoire overlap between tissues, with 0 meaning identical and 1 meaning complete divergence. Tissues were clustered by single-linkage agglomerative hierarchical clustering of pairwise JSD values and displayed as dendrograms. GLIPH2 was run on all patient samples with simulation_depth 1000, kmer_min_depth 3 and cdr3_length_cutoff 8, and groups with more than two unique CDR3s were retained. A standardized tissue-overlap score was generated by extrapolating Jaccard GLIPH-group overlap across patients to a standard repertoire size of 1000 clones. To look at how diversity was associated with clinical or experimental variables, linear mixed-effect models were used, with tissue treated as a fixed effect and individual treated as a random effect. TCRdb mirrors the immuneACCESS table, restricted to in-frame sequences. Some clones are absent from its copies; in checked studies, under half trace to an unresolved V gene, and the reason for the others is unknown. V and J calls and clone size come straight from that table; D and trimming were deduced from the DNA. Within this sample are 8,000 to 10,000 clones, with roughly a third of them counted one time only. Around 5.1% of the sample is held by the ten biggest clonotypes.

The sample belongs to a study of tissue T cells after allogeneic stem cell transplantation (dated by TCRdb to between 2020 and 2023). About the full investigation: The study profiled TCR beta repertoires in many tissues obtained from research autopsies of patients with and without GVHD, and also in mouse models of GVHD. On the human side, the study was prospective and observational, with no blinding or randomization.

Per the publication, the time point label means: mouse harvest day 14 after allogeneic transplant. Each mouse graft, delivered by tail vein injection, combined 10^6 splenic CD5+ T cells with 10^7 T-cell-depleted bone marrow cells. A major MHC-mismatch B6 (H2b) into BALB/c (H2d) model was used to model mouse GVHD, and tissues were profiled at day 7 or 14. On day 7 or 14 post-transplant, mouse tissues and retro-orbital blood were harvested with separate sterile tools for each animal, and livers were flushed beforehand. Before genomic DNA isolation with the DNeasy Blood & Tissue Kit, mouse tissues were minced with razor blades in buffered saline. The CDR3 runs 15 amino acids, cysteine and phenylalanine included. Shown are 42 bases from within the CDR3, in frame from base 1. Trimming leaves V shorter by 6 bases and J shorter by 2 bases, with the junction holding 3 bases beyond the gene matches. From the germline V gene (reference sequence), CDR1 is SNHLY and CDR2 is FYNGKV.

Results the study describes overall, beyond this receptor: Only a few T cell clones appeared in more than one patient, yet motif-based clustering showed tissue-specific repertoire signatures that were shared between patients. Sampling depth was acknowledged as a limitation, and the patient cohort was both small and clinically heterogeneous. Which tissue TCRs were alloreactive or antigen-specific was not determined in the study, and some of the clones might have been host cells that persisted. Within patients, how anatomically similar the tissues were was a key factor in shaping TCR repertoire composition, regardless of disease or transplant status. In both patients and mice, only a limited portion of the TCR repertoire detected in tissues was captured by blood and spleen T cells.

The sequence was collected from a female BALB/c mouse given C57BL/6 T cells with graft-versus-host disease after an allogeneic hematopoietic cell transplant. Sequenced: skin. The sequence joins TRBV3 to TRBJ2-2; a stretch of 10 junction bases matches TRBD2. This receptor has the CDR3 CASSSLGGNTGQLYF. Incomplete CDR3 DNA: TGTGCCAGCAGTTCACTGGGGGGGAACACCGGGCAGCTCTAC.